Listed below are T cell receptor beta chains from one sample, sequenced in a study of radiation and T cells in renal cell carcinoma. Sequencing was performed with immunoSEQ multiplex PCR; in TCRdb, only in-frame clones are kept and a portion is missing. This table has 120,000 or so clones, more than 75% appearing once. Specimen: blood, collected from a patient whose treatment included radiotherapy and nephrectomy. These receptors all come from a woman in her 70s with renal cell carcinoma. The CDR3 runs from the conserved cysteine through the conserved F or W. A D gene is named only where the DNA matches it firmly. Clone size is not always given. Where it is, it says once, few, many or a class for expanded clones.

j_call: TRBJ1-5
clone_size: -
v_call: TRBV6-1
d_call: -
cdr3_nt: TGTGCCAGCAGCCTGGGACATAGCAATCAGCCCCAGCATTTT
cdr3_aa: CASSLGHSNQPQHF

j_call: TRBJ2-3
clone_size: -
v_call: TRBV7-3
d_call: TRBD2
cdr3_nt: TGTGCCAGCAGCGAGACTAGCGGGGGGCGTGATACGCAGTATTTT
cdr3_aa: CASSETSGGRDTQYF

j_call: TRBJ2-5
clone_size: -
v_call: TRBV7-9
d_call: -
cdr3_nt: TGTGCCAGCAGCCTTACCCGGCGGGAGACCCAGTACTTC
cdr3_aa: CASSLTRRETQYF

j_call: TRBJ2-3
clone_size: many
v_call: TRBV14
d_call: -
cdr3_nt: TGTGCCAGCAGCCCGGGACGACACACAGATACGCAGTATTTT
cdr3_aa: CASSPGRHTDTQYF

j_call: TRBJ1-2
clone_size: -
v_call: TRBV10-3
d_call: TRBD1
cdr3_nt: TGTGCCAGCCAACAGGGGGCAGGGTATGGCTACACCTTC
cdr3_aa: CASQQGAGYGYTF

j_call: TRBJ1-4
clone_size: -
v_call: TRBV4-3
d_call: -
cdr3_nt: TGCGCCAGCAGCCCCCTAGGGGGTGAAAAACTGTTTTTT
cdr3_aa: CASSPLGGEKLFF

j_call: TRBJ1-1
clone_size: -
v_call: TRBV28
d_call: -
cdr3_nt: TGTGCCAGCAGTTTCATGAGGGCGAAAGGCACTGAAGCTTTCTTT
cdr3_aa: CASSFMRAKGTEAFF

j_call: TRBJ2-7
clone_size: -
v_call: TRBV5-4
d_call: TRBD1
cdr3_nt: TGTGCCAGCAGCTTGGGGGGACAGGGTCCAATCCACGAGCAGTACTTC
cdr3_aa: CASSLGGQGPIHEQYF

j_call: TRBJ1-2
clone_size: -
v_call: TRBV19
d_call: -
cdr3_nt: TGTGCCAGTAGTGGGGGGCTCAACTATGGCTACACCTTC
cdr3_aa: CASSGGLNYGYTF

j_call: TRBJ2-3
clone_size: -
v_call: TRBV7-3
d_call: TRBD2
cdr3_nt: TGTGCCAGCAGCGTCGGACTAGCGGGGTATGGCACAGATACGCAGTATTTT
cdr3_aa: CASSVGLAGYGTDTQYF

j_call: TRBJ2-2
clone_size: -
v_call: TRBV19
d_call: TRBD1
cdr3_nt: TGTGCCAGTAGTTCTACAGGGGCGGGCACCGGGGAGCTGTTTTTT
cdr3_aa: CASSSTGAGTGELFF

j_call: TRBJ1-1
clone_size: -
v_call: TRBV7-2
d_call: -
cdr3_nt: TGTGCCAGCAGCTTCGACGGTCGAGGAACTGAAGCTTTCTTT
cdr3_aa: CASSFDGRGTEAFF

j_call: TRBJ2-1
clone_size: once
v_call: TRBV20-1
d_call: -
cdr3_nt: TGCAGTGCCCAAAATGGGGATGAGCAGTTCTTC
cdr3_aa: CSAQNGDEQFF

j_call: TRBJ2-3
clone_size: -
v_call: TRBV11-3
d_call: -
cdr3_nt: TGTGCCAGCAGCTTAGGAACAGGCACAGATACGCAGTATTTT
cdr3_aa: CASSLGTGTDTQYF

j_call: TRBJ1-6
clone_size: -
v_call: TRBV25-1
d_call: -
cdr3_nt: TGTGCCAGCAGTGCCCCGAATTCACCCCTCCACTTT
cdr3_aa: CASSAPNSPLHF

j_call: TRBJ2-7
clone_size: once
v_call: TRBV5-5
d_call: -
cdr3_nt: TGTGCCAGCACCTCGGGGACTGATTCCTACGAGCAGTACTTC
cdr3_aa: CASTSGTDSYEQYF